The rows below give T cell receptor beta chains drawn from one sample of a study of control samples from healthy donors and cancer patients. Assay used: immunoSEQ multiplex PCR; TCRdb lists only in-frame clones, some missing. The sample has 130,000 to 150,000 clones; 80% to 95% are singletons. The sequenced sample was blood. The receptors derive from a man aged 18 to 35 in good health. CDR3s include the opening cysteine and the closing phenylalanine or tryptophan. Each record gives: clone size, V gene, D gene, J gene, CDR3 protein, CDR3 DNA. The D gene is left open where the match is weak. Clone size is not always given. Where it is, it says once, few, many or a class for expanded clones.

-,TRBV13,-,TRBJ2-1,CASSSRGGSVSHEQFF,TGTGCCAGCAGCTCAAGGGGGGGGAGTGTCTCCCATGAGCAGTTCTTC
-,TRBV2,-,TRBJ2-2,CASTPGINTGELFF,TGTGCCAGCACCCCGGGAATCAACACCGGGGAGCTGTTTTTT
few,TRBV9,-,TRBJ2-7,CASSVGPGNVDEQYF,TGTGCCAGCAGCGTAGGGCCAGGTAACGTCGACGAGCAGTACTTC
-,TRBV7-2,-,TRBJ2-1,CASSSVDRQEANEQFF,TGTGCCAGCAGCTCCGTGGACCGGCAGGAGGCGAATGAGCAGTTCTTC
-,TRBV7-2,-,TRBJ1-5,CASSLDGDVQPQHF,TGTGCCAGCAGCTTAGATGGGGACGTCCAGCCCCAGCATTTT
-,TRBV11-2,-,TRBJ1-1,CASSTNGDTEAFF,TGTGCCAGCAGCACCAACGGGGACACTGAAGCTTTCTTT
-,TRBV10-3,TRBD2,TRBJ2-1,CAISELASGSPHEQFF,TGTGCCATCAGTGAGCTGGCTAGCGGGAGCCCCCATGAGCAGTTCTTC
once,TRBV15,-,TRBJ2-5,CATSRDLTNQETQYF,TGTGCCACCAGCAGAGATTTGACAAACCAAGAGACCCAGTACTTC
-,TRBV5-1,-,TRBJ2-3,CASKEWATDTQYF,TGCGCCAGCAAGGAGTGGGCCACAGATACGCAGTATTTT
-,TRBV27,-,TRBJ1-1,CASSIFSGGGGTEAFF,TGTGCCAGCAGTATATTCTCCGGGGGGGGTGGGACTGAAGCTTTCTTT
-,TRBV28,-,TRBJ2-1,CASTPAGTPDSYNEQFF,TGTGCCAGCACCCCCGCCGGGACCCCAGACTCCTACAATGAGCAGTTCTTC
-,TRBV2,TRBD1,TRBJ1-4,CASSDGTGADEKLFF,TGTGCCAGCAGTGACGGGACAGGGGCAGATGAAAAACTGTTTTTT
-,TRBV11-2,TRBD1,TRBJ1-1,CASSLTRTGAPNTEAFF,TGTGCCAGCAGCTTAACAAGGACAGGGGCCCCGAACACTGAAGCTTTCTTT
-,TRBV15,-,TRBJ2-1,CATSRSGYNEQFF,TGTGCCACCAGCAGGAGTGGTTACAATGAGCAGTTCTTC
-,TRBV6-2/TRBV6-3,-,TRBJ1-1,CASSYLSAARNTEAFF,TGTGCCAGCAGTTATTTGTCGGCAGCCCGGAACACTGAAGCTTTCTTT
-,TRBV11-2,-,TRBJ1-3,CASSSDSGDTIYF,TGTGCCAGCAGCTCAGATTCGGGAGACACCATATATTTT
-,TRBV4-1,TRBD1,TRBJ2-7,CASSQLTGGSYEQYF,TGCGCCAGCAGCCAATTGACAGGGGGGTCCTACGAGCAGTACTTC
-,TRBV7-2,-,TRBJ2-1,CASSLDRGADEQFF,TGTGCCAGCAGCTTAGATCGGGGGGCCGATGAGCAGTTCTTC
-,TRBV2,-,TRBJ2-5,CASSDVLDPETQYF,TGTGCCAGCAGTGACGTCCTAGATCCAGAGACCCAGTACTTC
-,TRBV6-2/TRBV6-3,-,TRBJ2-5,CASSYSRGTQYF,TGTGCCAGCAGTTACTCCAGGGGGACCCAGTACTTC
-,TRBV30,TRBD2,TRBJ2-1,CAWVTSGKVHEQFF,TGTGCCTGGGTGACTAGCGGGAAAGTCCATGAGCAGTTCTTC
-,TRBV6-6,-,TRBJ1-5,CASRHTPGTDNQPQHF,TGTGCCAGCAGGCATACCCCCGGGACGGATAATCAGCCCCAGCATTTT
-,TRBV6-5,TRBD1,TRBJ1-3,CASSRQGSSGNTIYF,TGTGCCAGCAGCCGACAGGGCTCCTCTGGAAACACCATATATTTT
once,TRBV2,-,TRBJ2-7,CASSVSLEQYF,TGTGCCAGCAGTGTTAGTTTGGAGCAGTACTTC
-,TRBV7-8,TRBD2,TRBJ2-5,CASSPLPSGGAWETQYF,TGTGCCAGCAGCCCCCTCCCGAGCGGGGGGGCGTGGGAGACCCAGTACTTC
once,TRBV9,TRBD1,TRBJ1-4,CASSHGQGSANEKLFF,TGTGCCAGCAGCCATGGACAGGGGTCGGCTAATGAAAAACTGTTTTTT
-,TRBV28,TRBD1,TRBJ2-1,CASSFVDRGTNEQFF,TGTGCCAGCAGTTTTGTCGACAGGGGCACCAATGAGCAGTTCTTC
once,TRBV7-9,TRBD1,TRBJ1-2,CASSTGQGFNYGYTF,TGTGCCAGCAGCACCGGACAGGGATTCAACTATGGCTACACCTTC
-,TRBV7-9,-,TRBJ2-3,CASSFDSGTQYF,TGTGCCAGCAGCTTCGATTCGGGTACGCAGTATTTT
-,TRBV2,TRBD2,TRBJ2-5,CASTLSGGAETQYF,TGTGCCAGCACGTTAAGCGGGGGGGCAGAGACCCAGTACTTC
-,TRBV4-3,-,TRBJ2-7,CASSQGIAYEQYF,TGCGCCAGCAGCCAAGGTATAGCCTACGAGCAGTACTTC
-,TRBV6-1,-,TRBJ2-1,CASSIFTGYNEQFF,TGTGCCAGCAGCATCTTCACAGGGTACAATGAGCAGTTCTTC
-,TRBV19,-,TRBJ1-3,CASSISSGNTIYF,TGTGCCAGTAGTATTAGCTCTGGAAACACCATATATTTT
-,TRBV11-2,-,TRBJ2-1,CASSTEPTSRDEQFF,TGTGCCAGCAGCACCGAGCCGACTAGTAGGGATGAGCAGTTCTTC
-,TRBV6-1,-,TRBJ2-5,CASSESRDVETQYF,TGTGCCAGCAGTGAATCTAGGGATGTGGAGACCCAGTACTTC
-,TRBV27,TRBD2,TRBJ2-5,CASREDGGRAAETQYF,TGTGCCAGCAGGGAAGATGGCGGGAGAGCAGCAGAGACCCAGTACTTC
once,TRBV24-1,-,TRBJ2-2,CATSDPNTGELFF,TGTGCCACCAGTGATCCCAACACCGGGGAGCTGTTTTTT